Following are 3 T cell receptor beta chains from one sample sequenced in a study of breast tumors, draining lymph nodes, adjacent tissues. The lymph nodes were axillary draining lymph nodes from breast cancer patients. TCRdb redid the calling of the multiplex PCR reads with MiXCR, one entry per CDR3 protein. Of approximately 190,000 distinct CDR3 sequences listed, 30% to 40% were seen once; the top ten hold around 4.5%. What was sequenced was axillary lymph node tissue. These receptors all come from a female donor with breast cancer. Some clones in this sample may be carry-over from other donors' samples.

This clonotype was seen more than once but under ten times. This may stem from a read error, because a much larger clone lies one nucleotide away. The chain employs TRBV11-2 and TRBJ2-1; D is possibly TRBD2 (7 bases). Looked up from germline, CDR1 is SGHAT and CDR2 is FQNNGV. This CDR3 is 15 amino acids long. V was pared by 3 bases and J by 8 bases, with 17 bases between. CDR3 DNA sequence: TGTGCCAGCAGCTTTGTCAGCGGGACACTCGATGAGCAGTTCTTC. Amino acids: CASSFVSGTLDEQFF.

To note about this clonotype: This may arise from a read error, as a much more abundant clone is one base away. The conserved phenylalanine or tryptophan is not found at the CDR3 terminus, so this likely reflects a read error. This chain links TRBV10-3 with TRBJ2-7; either TRBD1 or TRBD2 may supply D (5 bases each). This CDR3 spans 17 amino acids. Germline V gene data show CDR1 as ENHRY and CDR2 as SYGVKD. CDR3 in amino acids: CASSEILGGQGSYEQYS. The CDR3 nucleotides are TGTGCCAGCAGTGAAATTCTGGGCGGGCAGGGCTCCTACGAGCAGTACTCC.

This clonotype was counted at least ten times. This chain uses TRBV7-9 with TRBJ2-6; 7 bases are shared with TRBD1. Germline V gene sequence: CDR1 SEHNR, CDR2 FQNEAQ (reference sequence). V lost 5 bases to trimming and J lost 0 bases; unmatched junction nucleotides: 4. The length of the CDR3 is 16 residues. CDR3 bases: TGTGCCAGCAGCAGGGACAGCCACTCTGGGGCCAACGTCCTGACTTTC. Translated, it gives CASSRDSHSGANVLTF.